These 20 T cell receptor beta chains originate from one sample sequenced in a study of human T cells and chemical hapten exposure (dated by TCRdb to 2020 to 2023). Preparation of the library involved RACE. Data came from a NextSeq 500. TCRdb applied fastp at Q25 and MiXCR to the public reads, then kept only in-frame beta chains. One record per CDR3 amino acid sequence lists the most common genes and DNA. The sample data list some 400,000 distinct CDR3 sequences, and roughly 5% of these were observed just once. The top ten clonotypes cover 2.5% to 3% of the sample. The time point label, as the study defines it: pre-sensitization, week 0. The label giving this sample's treatment or condition can be read as: therapeutic diphenylcyclopropenone sensitization with weekly scalp DPC. Sample: whole blood, taken in connection with sensitization to the hapten diphenylcyclopropenone (DPC). The receptor set was obtained from a woman aged 45-60 years with alopecia areata. Some clones in this sample may be carry-over from other donors' samples.

Note on this clonotype: A much larger clone sits a single nucleotide away, making a read error possible. The gene calls are TRBV3-1 and TRBJ2-1; 12 positions match TRBD2. With V trimmed by 6 bases and J by 7 bases, 1 base remained unmatched. The germline gives CDR1 LGHDT, CDR2 YNNKEL (reference sequence). The CDR3 consists of 13 residues. The CDR3 DNA follows: TGTGCCAGCAGGACTAGCGGGAGTAATGAGCAGTTCTTC. It translates to CASRTSGSNEQFF.

This clonotype was recorded many times. The V and J genes are TRBV12-3 or TRBV12-4 and TRBJ2-2, with a possible D match to TRBD2 (6 bases). Between the trimmed V and J ends, which lost 5 bases and 6 bases, there was a span of 19 bases. This CDR3 contains 16 residues. The CDR3 DNA reads TGTGCCAGCAGTGGGTTAGCGGAAGAGTTGCCCGGGGAGCTGTTTTTT. Residues: CASSGLAEELPGELFF.

This clonotype occurred a few times. V gene TRBV3-1 combines with J gene TRBJ2-2, with D tentatively TRBD1 or TRBD2 (6 bases each). This CDR3 has 14 residues. Trimming removed 1 base from V and 7 bases from J, with 10 bases in between. Germline assignment: CDR1 LGHDT and CDR2 YNNKEL (reference sequence). In DNA, the CDR3 is TGTGCCAGCAGCCAAGGGGGGGCGAACGGGGAGCTGTTTTTT. Translating it yields CASSQGGANGELFF.

This clonotype was recorded many times. The chain recombines TRBV5-1 with TRBJ1-4; the D gene is possibly TRBD1 (6 bases). V shed 0 bases and J shed 5 bases, with 11 bases lying between them. CDR3 length equals 15 residues. Per germline, CDR1 SGHRS and CDR2 YFSETQ. CDR3 coding DNA: TGCGCCAGCAGCTTGGCCGGTCAGGGGAATGAAAAACTGTTTTTT. As protein: CASSLAGQGNEKLFF. The full variable domain, rest sourced from reference TRBV5-1 and TRBJ1-4, is KAGVTQTPRYLIKTRGQQVTLSCSPISGHRSVSWYQQTPGQGLQFLFEYFSETQRNKGNFPGRFSGRQFSNSRSEMNVSTLELGDSALYLCASSLAGQGNEKLFFGSGTQLSVL.

This clonotype has at least ten counts. The chain links TRBV6-1 to TRBJ2-2; a possible D gene is TRBD2 (6 bases). This CDR3 has 14 residues. Germline CDR1 reads MNHNS; CDR2 reads SASEGT. The ends were cut back, 4 bases at V and 5 bases at J, with 11 bases in the middle. The CDR3 spells CASSALAVTGELFF. The CDR3 nucleotides read TGTGCCAGCAGTGCCTTAGCGGTGACCGGGGAGCTGTTTTTT.

J is TRBJ1-1 and V is TRBV6-1; no clear D gene. Germline V gives CDR1 MNHNS, CDR2 SASEGT. Trimming shortened V by 6 bases and J by 4 bases, and 12 bases separated the two germline ends. CDR3 length: 13 residues. DNA for the CDR3: TGTGCCAGCAGCGTAGGACGATCCACTGAAGCTTTCTTT. Its protein is CASSVGRSTEAFF.

This clonotype has more than one count but fewer than ten. The V gene is TRBV9, the J gene TRBJ2-1, with TRBD2 matching 7 bases. The CDR3 loop spans 14 amino acids. The V segment lost 0 bases and the J segment 3 bases; nucleotides outside the gene matches: 0. CDR1 and CDR2 (germline): SGDLS, YYNGEE. The CDR3 sequence is CASSVGGGYNEQFF. CDR3 sequence (DNA): TGTGCCAGCAGCGTAGGCGGGGGCTACAATGAGCAGTTCTTC.

This clonotype came up many times. V and J are TRBV7-2 and TRBJ2-7, with TRBD2 as a possible D gene (6 bases). V gave up 8 bases and J gave up 7 bases, with 24 bases separating them. CDR1 and CDR2 (germline): SGHTA, FQGNSA. The CDR3 consists of 15 residues. The CDR3 nucleotides read TGTGCCAGCGGGAACTCCGGGACTCGGGCTTATGAGCAGTACTTC. This gives the protein CASGNSGTRAYEQYF. The whole variable domain, filled in from reference TRBV7-2 and TRBJ2-7, reads GAGVSQSPSNKVTEKGKDVELRCDPISGHTALYWYRQSLGQGLEFLIYFQGNSAPDKSGLPSDRFSAERTGGSVSTLTIQRTQQEDSAVYLCASGNSGTRAYEQYFGPGTRLTVT.

This clonotype was counted a few times. Written as DNA, the CDR3 is TGTGCCACCAGCAGAGGTTGGAATGAGCAGTTCTTC. Translating it yields CATSRGWNEQFF. The chain combines TRBV15 with TRBJ2-1; no definite D call. CDR1 and CDR2 from the germline V gene are LNHNV and YYDKDF (reference sequence). This CDR3 is 12 amino acids long. Trimming pared 1 base from V and 7 bases from J, leaving 5 bases between.

The chain carries TRBV7-2 and TRBJ2-2; TRBD2 aligns across 7 bases. J lost 5 bases, V lost 2 bases, and 5 bases had no gene match. The V gene's germline CDR1 is SGHTA and CDR2 FQGNSA. CDR3 length equals 15 residues. In nucleotides, the CDR3 is TGTGCCAGCAGCTTAAAGGACGGGGGGACCGGGGAGCTGTTTTTT. This translates into CASSLKDGGTGELFF.

The chain links TRBV10-2 to TRBJ2-1, with D possibly TRBD2 on 5 matching bases. The CDR3 runs 12 residues. CDR1 WSHSY and CDR2 SAAADI come from the germline V gene. V lost 8 bases and J 9 bases, leaving 14 bases between the germline ends. CDR3 residues: CASSGLRGEQFF. CDR3 in DNA: TGCGCCAGCTCCGGACTCCGGGGTGAGCAGTTCTTC.

CDR3 sequence reads: CASSLLQGAKNIQYF. The DNA for the CDR3 is TGTGCCAGCAGCCTTCTACAGGGGGCCAAAAACATTCAGTACTTC. The V and J genes are TRBV3-1 and TRBJ2-4; 7 bases agree with TRBD1. V trimming: 4 bases; J trimming: 1 base; junction bases outside the gene matches: 4. Germline V gene sequence: CDR1 LGHDT, CDR2 YNNKEL (reference sequence). This CDR3 contains 15 residues.

Many counts were recorded for this clonotype. V usage is TRBV6-5 and J usage is TRBJ1-3, with TRBD1 as a possible D gene (6 bases). Deletions cut 6 bases from V and 0 bases from J, with 9 bases between. This CDR3 region has 14 residues. CDR1 is MNHEY, CDR2 SVGAGI, per germline. CDR3 sequence reads: CASRDRFSGNTIYF. The CDR3 nucleotides are TGTGCCAGCAGAGACAGGTTCTCTGGAAACACCATATATTTT.

The rearrangement links TRBV6-1 to TRBJ2-7; TRBD1 agrees at 7 bases. J gave up 5 bases and V 7 bases, and 5 bases lay outside the gene matches. Per the germline V gene, CDR1 is MNHNS and CDR2 is SASEGT. The CDR3 totals 12 residues. The CDR3 region is CASIQGSHEQYF. DNA of the CDR3: TGTGCCAGCATACAGGGGTCCCACGAGCAGTACTTC.

This clonotype showed up many times. The genes are TRBV6-5 and TRBJ1-5; 8 nucleotides agree with TRBD1. This CDR3 has 15 residues. From germline, CDR1 is MNHEY and CDR2 SVGAGI. V shed 2 bases and J 2 bases; nucleotides not matched to a gene: 2. In nucleotides, the CDR3 is TGTGCCAGCAGTTACGGACAGGGCGGCAATCAGCCCCAGCATTTT. It yields the protein CASSYGQGGNQPQHF.

This clonotype was detected ten times or more. The chain carries TRBV11-2 and TRBJ2-7, with unresolved D. The CDR3 runs to 13 residues. Trimming cost V 0 bases and J 6 bases, with 9 bases left between them. The germline V gene has CDR1 SGHAT and CDR2 FQNNGV. CDR3 sequence (DNA): TGTGCCAGCAGCTTAGAAAGGGCTGGCGAGCAGTACTTC. Its protein product is CASSLERAGEQYF.

There are many counts of this clonotype. The chain recombines TRBV15 with TRBJ1-4; D not resolved. The CDR3 loop spans 17 amino acids. CDR1 and CDR2 from the germline V gene are LNHNV and YYDKDF (reference sequence). The V end lost 3 bases, the J end lost 0 bases, and 14 bases lay between the germline ends. CDR3 in amino acids: CATSRSRLGATNEKLFF. Here the CDR3 DNA reads TGTGCCACCAGCAGGTCACGTCTCGGCGCAACTAATGAAAAACTGTTTTTT.

The table lists this clonotype with a count of one. The chain combines TRBV19 with TRBJ2-7; 8 bases align to TRBD1. V was clipped by 6 bases and J by 1 base; unmatched bases: 8. This CDR3 spans 15 amino acids. Germline V lookup: CDR1 LNHDA, CDR2 SQIVND (reference sequence). This chain's CDR3 is CASSPGTGLSYEQYF. CDR3 DNA: TGTGCCAGTAGCCCCGGGACAGGACTTTCCTACGAGCAGTACTTC.

This clonotype is a singleton in its sample. This may be a read error: a much more frequent sequence differs by one nucleotide. The chain joins TRBV9 to TRBJ2-3; 9 nucleotides line up with TRBD2. The CDR3 loop spans 16 amino acids. CDR1 is SGDLS and CDR2 is YYNGEE in the germline V gene. For the CDR3, the DNA is TGTGCCAGCAGCCCTAGAGCGGGGGGCGCGGGAGATACGCAGAATTTT. It codes for CASSPRAGGAGDTQNF. The complete variable domain, with remaining parts taken from reference TRBV9 and TRBJ2-3, reads DSGVTQTPKHLITATGQRVTLRCSPRSGDLSVYWYQQSLDQGLQFLIQYYNGEERAKGNILERFSAQQFPDLHSELNLSSLELGDSALYFCASSPRAGGAGDTQNFGPGTRLTVL.

This clonotype was detected a few times. V gene TRBV20-1 combines with J gene TRBJ2-2, with unresolved D. Germline CDR1 and CDR2: DFQATT and SNEGSKA (reference sequence). The germline V and J ends were trimmed by 3 bases and 8 bases, with 10 bases remaining between them. The CDR3 length is 12 residues. The CDR3 region has the DNA TGCAGTGCTAGTGTCTCAGGAGGGGAGCTGTTTTTT. It specifies CSASVSGGELFF.